This entry concerns a single T cell receptor beta chain. PCR used 60 Vbeta primers and 13 Jbeta primers. Sequenced by immunoSEQ multiplex PCR; TCRdb stores in-frame clones only, minus some. The sample holds about 190,000 clones; 75% to 90% are singletons and the top ten take approximately 0.8%. CDR3 length: 12 amino acids. Trimming at V came to 8 bases and at J to 3 bases, leaving 2 bases not matched to a gene. Germline CDR1 SGHTA, CDR2 FQGNSA. This entry is derived from a study of cytomegalovirus exposure and HLA in healthy donors. Study-wide context: Of several hundred genotyped donors, 70% to 85% clustered with self-reported Caucasian donors.

The sequencing sample was made of PBMCs. The chain joins TRBV7-2 to TRBJ2-3, with 7 nucleotides matching TRBD2. The clonotype comes from a woman under 30 in good health and CMV-seronegative. CDR3 sequence: CASGRVTDTQYF. The DNA for the CDR3 is TGTGCCAGCGGGAGGGTTACAGATACGCAGTATTTT. The entire variable domain, with the rest obtained from reference TRBV7-2 and TRBJ2-3, is as follows: GAGVSQSPSNKVTEKGKDVELRCDPISGHTALYWYRQSLGQGLEFLIYFQGNSAPDKSGLPSDRFSAERTGGSVSTLTIQRTQQEDSAVYLCASGRVTDTQYFGPGTRLTVL.